These 20 T cell receptor beta chains came from one sample sequenced in a study of cytomegalovirus exposure and HLA in healthy donors (dated by TCRdb to about 2017). The method was the immunoSEQ multiplex PCR assay. A mixture of 60 forward primers for TCR Vbeta segments and 13 reverse primers for TCR Jbeta segments was used in the multiplex PCR. Drawn from immuneACCESS, this table holds only the in-frame rearrangements with V and J called that TCRdb kept. Clones are partly lost; checked studies trace under half to an unresolved V gene and leave the rest unexplained. Within this sample are over 150,000 clones, with almost 75% of them counted one time only. The ten largest clones capture less than 4% of the sample. The sequenced sample consisted of PBMCs. These receptors all stem from a woman aged 25-40 years in good health and CMV-seropositive.

The V and J genes are TRBV28 and TRBJ2-3; no reliable D call. The V and J ends lost 7 bases and 2 bases respectively, with 10 bases between them. Germline V CDR1 and CDR2: MDHEN, SYDVKM. The CDR3 runs to 13 residues. The DNA of the CDR3 is TGTGCCAGCAATTGGGCCGTCACAGATACGCAGTATTTT. It specifies CASNWAVTDTQYF.

This chain links TRBV11-2 with TRBJ2-5; D possibly corresponds to TRBD1 (5 bases). TRBJ2-7 explains the end of the DNA better; the J call may be wrong. Looked up from germline, CDR1 is SGHAT and CDR2 is FQNNGV. This CDR3 spans 13 amino acids. CDR3 nucleotide sequence: TGTGCCAGCAGCTTAGCCAGGGCCTACGAGCAGTACTTC. Translation: CASSLARAYEQYF.

The chain carries TRBV27 and TRBJ2-7; possible D gene TRBD2, 6 bases. Germline V gene data show CDR1 as MNHEY and CDR2 as SMNVEV (reference sequence). Trimming stripped 1 base from V and 4 bases from J, with 11 bases between. This CDR3 is 14 amino acids long. Written as DNA, the CDR3 is TGTGCCAGCAGTTTATACGGGAGCGGGTACGAGCAGTACTTC. Amino acids: CASSLYGSGYEQYF.

The chain is built from TRBV5-5 and TRBJ2-5; 7 bases agree with TRBD2. Germline CDR1 SGHKS, CDR2 YYEKEE (reference sequence). There are 14 residues in the CDR3. With 1 base clipped from V and 2 bases from J, the junction kept 2 bases outside the gene matches. The CDR3 DNA reads TGTGCCAGCAGCTTGCCTAGCGGTCAAGAGACCCAGTACTTC. It yields the protein CASSLPSGQETQYF.

The count of this clone is one. V usage is TRBV7-2 and J usage is TRBJ2-7; 14 nucleotides line up with TRBD2. The length of the CDR3 is 16 residues. V lost 5 bases, J lost 4 bases, and 7 bases stayed unmatched. Germline V gives CDR1 SGHTA, CDR2 FQGNSA. The CDR3 DNA follows: TGTGCCAGCAGCGATAGGACTAGCGGGAGGAGGTACGAGCAGTACTTC. Its protein is CASSDRTSGRRYEQYF.

The chain is built from TRBV7-7 and TRBJ2-1; 7 nucleotides align to TRBD1. CDR1 is SSHAT, CDR2 FNYEAQ, per germline (reference sequence). J was trimmed by 5 bases and V by 5 bases; bases with no gene match: 3. There are 13 residues in the CDR3. The CDR3 here is CASSPGQNNEQFF. In DNA, the CDR3 is TGTGCCAGCAGCCCGGGACAGAACAATGAGCAGTTCTTC.

V is TRBV6-6 and J is TRBJ2-5; 7 nucleotides match TRBD2. V was clipped by 6 bases and J by 6 bases; unmatched bases: 10. Germline values: CDR1 MNHNY, CDR2 SVGAGI (reference sequence). This CDR3 contains 14 residues. CDR3 sequence (DNA): TGTGCCAGCAGCATTGAAGCGGGAAGACAGACCCAGTACTTC. Protein sequence: CASSIEAGRQTQYF.

The chain has TRBV27 and TRBJ2-7; 7 bases fit TRBD2. CDR3 length: 15 residues. The germline V gene has CDR1 MNHEY and CDR2 SMNVEV (reference sequence). The V gene end was trimmed by 4 bases and the J gene end by 7 bases; junction bases not matched to a gene: 13. This CDR3 is CASSSLLAWGGEQYF. For the CDR3, the DNA is TGTGCCAGCAGTTCCCTTTTAGCGTGGGGGGGGGAGCAGTACTTC.

The V call is TRBV7-8, the J call TRBJ2-5; maybe TRBD2 (6 bases). V lost 4 bases and J lost 2, with 17 bases in between. CDR3 length: 16 amino acids. The V gene's germline CDR1 is SGHVS and CDR2 FQNEAQ. Here the CDR3 DNA reads TGTGCCAGCAGCTCCCCGGAGGGAGTCAGGCAAGAGACCCAGTACTTC. Protein: CASSSPEGVRQETQYF.

The chain employs TRBV7-6 and TRBJ2-5; D unresolved. Trimming shortened V by 2 bases and J by 0 bases, and 7 bases separated the two germline ends. This CDR3 region has 14 residues. Germline CDR1 is SGHVS and CDR2 is FNYEAQ. CDR3: CASSLMADQETQYF. CDR3 coding DNA: TGTGCCAGCAGCTTAATGGCGGACCAAGAGACCCAGTACTTC.

The chain employs TRBV7-2 and TRBJ1-1; 7 bases agree with TRBD1. Germline trimming cut 5 bases from V and 4 bases from J; bases unmatched to any gene: 7. The CDR3 is 14 residues long. Germline CDR1 and CDR2: SGHTA and FQGNSA. For the CDR3, the DNA is TGTGCCAGCAGCCCAACAGGGGCAAGCACTGAAGCTTTCTTT. Protein product: CASSPTGASTEAFF.

V is TRBV2 and J is TRBJ1-4; tentatively, D is TRBD1 (6 bases). The CDR3 is made up of 15 amino acids. Germline V lookup: CDR1 SNHLY, CDR2 FYNNEI. The V end lost 2 bases, the J end lost 5 bases, and 12 bases lay between the germline ends. CDR3 protein: CASSELGTRNEKLFF. The CDR3 DNA sequence: TGTGCCAGCAGTGAATTGGGGACACGGAATGAAAAACTGTTTTTT.

As regards this clone: No conserved phenylalanine or tryptophan is present at the end of the CDR3, so a read error is the likely explanation. The gene calls are TRBV6-1 and TRBJ2-7, with D tentatively TRBD1 (5 bases). Germline lookup yields CDR1 MNHNS and CDR2 SASEGT. The CDR3 has 14 residues. The CDR3 is CASRRLRDGYEQYL. Here the CDR3 DNA reads TGTGCTAGCAGAAGACTCAGGGATGGCTACGAGCAGTACCTC.

The rearrangement joins TRBV10-3 to TRBJ2-7; D is unresolved. This CDR3 is 12 amino acids long. Germline CDR1 reads ENHRY; CDR2 reads SYGVKD. Trimming cost V 3 bases and J 5 bases, with 8 bases left between them. The CDR3: CAISEFPNEQYF. CDR3 in DNA: TGTGCCATCAGTGAATTCCCCAACGAGCAGTACTTC.

The rearrangement links TRBV10-1 to TRBJ1-2; D may be TRBD1 (6 bases). The CDR3 runs 13 residues. V was shortened by 3 bases and J by 3 bases, with 8 bases between the two germline ends. Looked up from germline, CDR1 is WNHNN and CDR2 is SYGVQD (reference sequence). The CDR3 region has the DNA TGCGCCAGCAGTGAACAGGGAGACTATGGCTACACCTTC. It specifies CASSEQGDYGYTF.

The chain links TRBV4-1 to TRBJ2-1; TRBD2 is a possible D gene (6 bases). Trimming removed 0 bases at V and 8 bases at J, with 14 bases between. This CDR3 has 15 amino acids. CDR1 is MGHRA and CDR2 is YSYEKL in the germline V gene. The CDR3 DNA is TGCGCCAGCAGCCAAGATTGGGGGGAATGGGATGAGCAGTTCTTC. Translated: CASSQDWGEWDEQFF.

CDR3 bases: TGTGCCAGCAGCTTAGCTGGGCGGACTAGCGGGAGGGAGGAGCAGTTCTTC. Protein: CASSLAGRTSGREEQFF. V usage is TRBV11-2 and J usage is TRBJ2-1, with TRBD2 matching 15 bases. V was pared by 1 base and J by 10 bases, with 8 bases of the junction left unmatched. This CDR3 spans 17 amino acids. Germline V gives CDR1 SGHAT, CDR2 FQNNGV.

The table lists this clone with a few counts. The genes are TRBV4-1 and TRBJ1-4, with D tentatively TRBD1 (5 bases). Germline V CDR1 and CDR2: MGHRA, YSYEKL. The CDR3 length is 16 residues. The V and J ends lost 1 base and 5 bases respectively, with 14 bases between them. The CDR3 reads CASSQGQGSWNEKLFF. The CDR3 DNA reads TGCGCCAGCAGCCAAGGCCAGGGTAGCTGGAATGAAAAACTGTTTTTT.

This clone was detected only once. An end of the junction does not agree with germline; a read error may underlie this. V and J are TRBV7-9 and TRBJ1-1; TRBD1 is a possible D gene (5 bases). The CDR3 runs 16 residues. Germline CDR1 is SEHNR and CDR2 is FQNEAQ (reference sequence). CDR3 amino acids: CSSSLGEVNMNTEAFF. CDR3 DNA: TGTTCCAGCAGCTTAGGGGAGGTTAATATGAACACTGAAGCTTTCTTT.

The gene calls are TRBV27 and TRBJ1-1, with D possibly matching TRBD1 (5 bases). V was pared by 0 bases and J by 6 bases, with 11 bases between. Germline CDR1 and CDR2: MNHEY and SMNVEV (reference sequence). This CDR3 region has 14 residues. CDR3 coding DNA: TGTGCCAGCAGTTTATCGGGCGACAGAGCTGAAGCTTTCTTT. This translates into CASSLSGDRAEAFF.